This TCR beta chain was sequenced for a study of shared clonotypes between healthy human individuals. Findings and limits, study-wide: Some clonotypes were shared by all four sorted-subset donors, while others were not shared. The non-shared ones had lower generation probabilities than the shared ones.

Each subset's genomic DNA was shared equally among a number of immunoSEQ plates. Using immunoSEQ multiplex PCR, the repertoire was profiled, and TCRdb retains in-frame clones only, with some absent. The sample contains around 100,000 clones, 65% to 75% of which appear only once. Notes on this clone: Its specificity is unknown.

Trimming cost V 6 bases and J 2 bases; bases outside gene matches: 11. Germline V gives CDR1 SNHLY, CDR2 FYNNEI. This CDR3 contains 18 residues. This chain joins TRBV2 and TRBJ2-6; TRBD1 aligns across 9 bases. The material sequenced was memory CD8+ T cells sorted from blood. As for subset: CD45RO+ cells pooled with CCR7-negative TemRA cells. This clonotype originated in a woman aged 25 to 39 in good health. The CDR3 loop reads CASRPPGQGIPGANVLTF. The CDR3 bases are TGTGCCAGCAGACCGCCGGGACAGGGAATCCCTGGGGCCAACGTCCTGACTTTC. Using reference TRBV2 and TRBJ2-6 for the parts outside the CDR3, the full variable domain is EPEVTQTPSHQVTQMGQEVILRCVPISNHLYFYWYRQILGQKVEFLVSFYNNEISEKSEIFDDQFSVERPDGSNFTLKIRSTKLEDSAMYFCASRPPGQGIPGANVLTFGAGSRLTVL.